The clone carrying this T cell receptor beta chain has at least ten counts. Its target is not known. CDR3 length: 14 amino acids. V trimming: 7 bases; J trimming: 3 bases; junction bases outside the gene matches: 4. Each CDR3 protein is one row after TCRdb ran MiXCR on the multiplex PCR reads. This table has about 180,000 distinct CDR3 sequences, 25% to 40% appearing once. The sample comes from a study of breast tumors, draining lymph nodes, adjacent tissues. Axillary draining lymph nodes of breast cancer patients supplied the node samples. Study-wide results and caveats: Data fit most tumor T cells coming from lymph node, expanding in tumor. Luminal-like breast cancer showed significantly higher tumor–nontumor repertoire similarity than basal-like. Tumors had less TCR diversity than lymph nodes, more than nontumor tissue. The lymph node origin of tumor T cells was framed as consistent with a hypothesis, not demonstrated.

Material: axillary lymph node tissue. The V gene is TRBV12-3 or TRBV12-4, the J gene TRBJ2-2, with TRBD1 identical over 8 bases. This TCR derives from a female donor with breast cancer. Some clones in this sample may be carry-over from other donors' samples. In DNA form, the CDR3 reads TGTGCCAGCACCTTGGACAGGGACACCGGGGAGCTGTTTTTT. Translating gives CASTLDRDTGELFF.